This T cell receptor (beta chain) was captured by sequencing in a study of monozygotic twins with inflammatory bowel disease. Each CDR3 protein gets one entry in TCRdb, which reprocessed the 5' RACE reads and gives no DNA. Recorded for this sample: approximately 400,000 distinct CDR3 sequences. This CDR3 comprises 17 residues. Germline CDR1 is KGHDR and CDR2 is SFDVKD. The rearrangement links TRBV24-1 to TRBJ2-1; TCRdb's D call of TRBD2 is untestable without DNA. This clonotype was sampled from a human donor with ulcerative colitis or Crohn's disease, or a healthy co-twin of an affected twin (not recorded which). Material for sequencing was blood. The CDR3 sequence: CATSTGTSGGPSDVQFF.